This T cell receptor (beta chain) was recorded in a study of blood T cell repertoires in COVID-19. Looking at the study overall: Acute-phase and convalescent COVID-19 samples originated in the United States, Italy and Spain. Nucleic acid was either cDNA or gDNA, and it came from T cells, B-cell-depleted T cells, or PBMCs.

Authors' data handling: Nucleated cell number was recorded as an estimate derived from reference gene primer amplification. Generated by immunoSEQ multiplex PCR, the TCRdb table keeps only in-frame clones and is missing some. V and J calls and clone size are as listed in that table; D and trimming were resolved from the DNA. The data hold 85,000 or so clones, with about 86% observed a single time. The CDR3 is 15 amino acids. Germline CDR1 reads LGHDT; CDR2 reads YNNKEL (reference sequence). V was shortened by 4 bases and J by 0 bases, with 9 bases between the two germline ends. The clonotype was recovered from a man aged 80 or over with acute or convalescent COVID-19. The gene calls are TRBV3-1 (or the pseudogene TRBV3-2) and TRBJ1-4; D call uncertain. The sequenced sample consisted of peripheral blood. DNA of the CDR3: TGTGCCAGCAGCCTATACACCACAACTAATGAAAAACTGTTTTTT. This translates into CASSLYTTTNEKLFF.